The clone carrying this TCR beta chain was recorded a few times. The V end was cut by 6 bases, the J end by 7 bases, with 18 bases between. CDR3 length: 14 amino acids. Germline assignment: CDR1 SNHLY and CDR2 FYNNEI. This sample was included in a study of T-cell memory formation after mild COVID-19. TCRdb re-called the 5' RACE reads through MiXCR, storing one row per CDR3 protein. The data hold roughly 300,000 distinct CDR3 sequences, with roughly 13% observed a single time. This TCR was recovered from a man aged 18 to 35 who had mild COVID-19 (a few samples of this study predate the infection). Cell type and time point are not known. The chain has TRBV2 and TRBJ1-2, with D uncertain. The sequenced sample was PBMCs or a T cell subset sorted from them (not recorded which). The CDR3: CASRRVPVSGGYTF. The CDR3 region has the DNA TGTGCCAGCAGGCGAGTGCCCGTTTCGGGTGGCTACACCTTC.